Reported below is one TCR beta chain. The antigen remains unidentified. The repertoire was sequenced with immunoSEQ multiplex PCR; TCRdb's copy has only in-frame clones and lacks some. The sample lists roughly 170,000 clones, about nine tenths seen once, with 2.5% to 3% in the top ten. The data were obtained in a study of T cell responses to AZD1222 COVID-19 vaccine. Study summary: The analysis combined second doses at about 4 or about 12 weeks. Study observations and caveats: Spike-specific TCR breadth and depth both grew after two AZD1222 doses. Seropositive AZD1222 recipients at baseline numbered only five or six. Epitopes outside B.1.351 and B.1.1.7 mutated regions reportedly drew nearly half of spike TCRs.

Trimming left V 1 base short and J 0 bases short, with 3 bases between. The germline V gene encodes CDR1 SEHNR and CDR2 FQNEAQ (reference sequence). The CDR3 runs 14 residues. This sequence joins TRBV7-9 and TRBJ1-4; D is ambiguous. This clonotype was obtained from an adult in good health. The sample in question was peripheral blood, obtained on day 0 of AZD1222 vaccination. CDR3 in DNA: TGTGCCAGCAGCTTAGAAGCAACTAATGAAAAACTGTTTTTT. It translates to CASSLEATNEKLFF. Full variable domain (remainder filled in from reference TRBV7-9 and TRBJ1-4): DTGVSQNPRHKITKRGQNVTFRCDPISEHNRLYWYRQTLGQGPEFLTYFQNEAQLEKSRLLSDRFSAERPKGSFSTLEIQRTEQGDSAMYLCASSLEATNEKLFFGSGTQLSVL.